These 18 T cell receptor beta chains originate from one sample sequenced in a study of T cells in Graves' hyperthyroidism and ophthalmopathy. RNA transcripts provided the source from which TCR beta CDR3 regions were amplified. The study used the HTBI primer set for a first-round RT-PCR of the TCR CDR3. Each CDR3 protein is one row after TCRdb ran MiXCR on the multiplex PCR reads. The data contain 200,000 to 250,000 distinct CDR3 sequences, almost 25% of them seen just once; the ten biggest clones take up about 40%. The sequencing sample was made of blood. The receptors stem from a middle-aged woman with Graves' ophthalmopathy.

This clonotype was recorded many times. The chain is built from TRBV28 and TRBJ1-2; 7 positions agree with TRBD1. The CDR3 loop spans 15 amino acids. V was clipped by 5 bases and J by 4 bases; unmatched bases: 10. Per the germline V gene, CDR1 is MDHEN and CDR2 is SYDVKM. The CDR3 sequence: CASSLTGTVGYGYTF. The CDR3 DNA follows: TGTGCCAGCAGTCTTACCGGGACAGTCGGCTATGGCTACACCTTC.

Many counts were recorded for this clonotype. The rearrangement uses TRBV5-1 and TRBJ2-1; 12 bases fit TRBD2. J gave up 8 bases and V 8 bases, and 17 bases lay outside the gene matches. The CDR3 loop spans 17 amino acids. Germline CDR1 and CDR2: SGHRS and YFSETQ. The CDR3 coding sequence is TGCGCCAGGGCCTCGGGTTACGGACTAGCGGGATCGGATGAGCAGTTCTTC. Its translation: CARASGYGLAGSDEQFF.

This clonotype was seen a single time. The chain links TRBV7-3 to TRBJ2-5; either TRBD1 or TRBD2 may fit D (5 bases each). V dropped 3 bases and J dropped 3 bases, with 14 bases sitting between them. The CDR3 is made up of 15 amino acids. Germline V gives CDR1 SGHTA, CDR2 FQGTGA. CDR3 nucleotides: TGTGCCAGCAGCTTGGTCGGGACGCCAGAAGAGACCCAGTACTTC. The encoded protein is CASSLVGTPEETQYF. The variable domain in full, completed from reference TRBV7-3 and TRBJ2-5, reads GAGVSQTPSNKVTEKGKYVELRCDPISGHTALYWYRQSLGQGPEFLIYFQGTGAADDSGLPNDRFFAVRPEGSVSTLKIQRTERGDSAVYLCASSLVGTPEETQYFGPGTRLLVL.

The chain is built from TRBV12-3 or TRBV12-4 and TRBJ1-5, with D uncertain. This CDR3 is built from 12 residues. V lost 6 bases and J 6 bases, leaving 9 bases between the germline ends. The DNA of the CDR3 is TGTGCCAGCAGGCTGTCGGGTCAGCCCCAGCATTTT. Amino acids: CASRLSGQPQHF.

There are many counts of this clonotype. J is TRBJ2-5 and V is TRBV6-5; 10 positions agree with TRBD1. The germline V gene has CDR1 MNHEY and CDR2 SVGAGI. The CDR3 has 15 amino acids. Trimming cost V 0 bases and J 3 bases; bases outside gene matches: 1. CDR3 nucleotides: TGTGCCAGCAGTTACTCCGGGACAGGGGAAGAGACCCAGTACTTC. Encoded protein: CASSYSGTGEETQYF.

Regarding this clonotype: Since a much larger clone is just one base distant, this may be a read error. The chain uses TRBV20-1 and TRBJ2-7; 10 nucleotides agree with TRBD2. J lost 2 bases, V lost 3 bases, and 7 bases had no gene match. CDR3 length: 15 residues. From germline, CDR1 is DFQATT and CDR2 SNEGSKA (reference sequence). This chain's CDR3 is CSARGGLAKTYEQYF. CDR3 coding DNA: TGCAGTGCTAGGGGGGGACTAGCGAAGACCTACGAGCAGTACTTC.

This clonotype occurred many times. The chain carries TRBV11-2 and TRBJ2-7; 8 positions agree with TRBD2. Trimming at V came to 5 bases and at J to 6 bases, leaving 9 bases not matched to a gene. The CDR3 runs to 14 residues. Germline V gives CDR1 SGHAT, CDR2 FQNNGV. CDR3 nucleotides: TGTGCCAGCAGCCCGGCCGGAGCGGGAGTCGAGCAGTACTTC. This translates into CASSPAGAGVEQYF.

In this sample, this clonotype turned up many times. This sequence joins TRBV7-2 and TRBJ2-5, with 9 bases fitting TRBD2. Unmatched junction bases numbered 7, after V lost 5 bases and J lost 3 bases. Germline V gene data show CDR1 as SGHTA and CDR2 as FQGNSA. CDR3 size: 15 residues. DNA for the CDR3: TGTGCCAGCAGCCCTAGCGGGGTAGGGGAAGAGACCCAGTACTTC. Protein: CASSPSGVGEETQYF. The complete variable domain, with remaining parts taken from reference TRBV7-2 and TRBJ2-5, reads GAGVSQSPSNKVTEKGKDVELRCDPISGHTALYWYRQSLGQGLEFLIYFQGNSAPDKSGLPSDRFSAERTGGSVSTLTIQRTQQEDSAVYLCASSPSGVGEETQYFGPGTRLLVL.

The chain combines TRBV7-8 with TRBJ2-7, with 12 bases that match TRBD1. Germline CDR1 and CDR2: SGHVS and FQNEAQ. The CDR3 has 18 residues. Trimming removed 2 bases from V and 0 bases from J; junction bases left unmatched: 8. CDR3 nucleotide sequence: TGTGCCAGCAGCTTACGGGACAGGGGGCCCTTAGACTCCTACGAGCAGTACTTC. Amino acids: CASSLRDRGPLDSYEQYF.

The V call is TRBV5-6, the J call TRBJ1-2, with TRBD1 matching over 11 bases. With V trimmed by 4 bases and J by 4 bases, 12 bases remained unmatched. The CDR3 runs 17 residues. From germline, CDR1 is SGHDT and CDR2 YYEEEE. The CDR3 is CASSLRDRGLSGYGYTF. In DNA form, the CDR3 reads TGTGCCAGCAGCCTCCGGGACAGGGGGTTATCAGGCTATGGCTACACCTTC.

To note about this clonotype: Compared with germline, one end of the junction differs, possibly owing to a read error. The CDR3 sequence is CASRYLADGGSGETQYF. The CDR3 coding sequence is TGTGCCAGCAGATACTTGGCGGACGGCGGGAGCGGAGAGACCCAGTACTTC. This rearrangement joins TRBV6-5 to TRBJ2-5, with 7 positions matching TRBD2. The CDR3 totals 17 residues. CDR1 and CDR2 (germline): MNHEY, SVGAGI.

V is TRBV6-1 and J is TRBJ2-2; 7 bases align to TRBD2. The CDR3 runs to 16 residues. Trimming cost V 6 bases and J 3 bases; bases outside gene matches: 10. The germline V gene encodes CDR1 MNHNS and CDR2 SASEGT. As DNA, the CDR3 is TGTGCCAGCAGCACAAGCGGGATCCTTTACACCGGGGAGCTGTTTTTT. It codes for CASSTSGILYTGELFF.

This clonotype occurred many times. CDR3 loop: CASSEGILIYEQYF. As DNA, the CDR3 is TGTGCCAGCAGTGAAGGTATACTTATCTACGAGCAGTACTTC. The chain carries TRBV2 and TRBJ2-7; D remains unclear. Germline V CDR1 and CDR2: SNHLY, FYNNEI. CDR3 length: 14 amino acids. With 1 base removed from V and 3 bases from J, the gap between germline ends came to 10 bases.

In this sample, this clonotype turned up a few times. This chain connects TRBV15 to TRBJ2-5; D gene unclear. Trimming removed 0 bases at V and 4 bases at J, with 6 bases between. This CDR3 has 13 amino acids. Germline loops: CDR1 LNHNV, CDR2 YYDKDF (reference sequence). In DNA, the CDR3 is TGTGCCACCAGCAGAGATCCTACAGAGACCCAGTACTTC. As protein: CATSRDPTETQYF.

This clonotype has ten or more counts. The chain links TRBV7-9 to TRBJ1-2; 9 bases fit TRBD1. This CDR3 has 15 residues. From germline, CDR1 is SEHNR and CDR2 FQNEAQ (reference sequence). V shed 5 bases and J 8 bases; nucleotides not matched to a gene: 12. The CDR3 spells CASSLQPGTGYGYTF. DNA for the CDR3: TGTGCCAGCAGCCTCCAACCCGGGACAGGGTACGGCTACACCTTC.

This clonotype came up a few times. A much bigger clone sits one base away, suggesting this may be a read error. V is TRBV7-9 and J is TRBJ1-1; D ambiguous. Trimming removed 1 base from V and 4 bases from J, with 13 bases in between. The length of the CDR3 is 15 residues. CDR1 SEHNR and CDR2 FQNEAQ come from the germline V gene (reference sequence). CDR3 nucleotide sequence: TGTGCCAGCAGCTTAGTGCTGGGGTCTGTCACTGAAGCTTTCTTT. Translated, it gives CASSLVLGSVTEAFF.

This clonotype was detected only once. V is TRBV4-3 and J is TRBJ2-7; D may be TRBD1 or TRBD2 (5 bases each). Trimming removed 0 bases at V and 2 bases at J, with 11 bases between. This CDR3 has 15 amino acids. Germline-derived CDR1 and CDR2 are LGHNA and YSLEER. The CDR3 loop is CASSQDRDGTYEQYF. CDR3 DNA: TGCGCCAGCAGCCAAGATAGGGACGGAACCTACGAGCAGTACTTC.

Ten or more counts support this clonotype. The chain joins TRBV14 to TRBJ1-1; weak D call: TRBD1 (5 bases). Per germline, CDR1 SGHDN and CDR2 FVKESK. The CDR3 contains 13 residues. Trimming stripped 6 bases from V and 10 bases from J, with 18 bases between. The CDR3 DNA sequence: TGTGCCAGCAGTCAGGTCCGGGACGGGGGAGCTTTCTTT. This codes for CASSQVRDGGAFF.